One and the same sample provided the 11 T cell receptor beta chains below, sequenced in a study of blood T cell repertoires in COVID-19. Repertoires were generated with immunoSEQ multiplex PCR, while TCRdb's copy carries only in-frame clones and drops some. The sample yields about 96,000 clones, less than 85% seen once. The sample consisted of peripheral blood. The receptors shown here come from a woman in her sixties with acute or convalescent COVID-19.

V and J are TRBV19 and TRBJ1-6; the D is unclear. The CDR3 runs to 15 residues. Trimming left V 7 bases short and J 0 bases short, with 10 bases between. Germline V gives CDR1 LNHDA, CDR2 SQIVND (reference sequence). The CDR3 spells CASTVGSSYNSPLHF. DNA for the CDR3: TGTGCCAGTACGGTAGGGAGCTCCTATAATTCACCCCTCCACTTT.

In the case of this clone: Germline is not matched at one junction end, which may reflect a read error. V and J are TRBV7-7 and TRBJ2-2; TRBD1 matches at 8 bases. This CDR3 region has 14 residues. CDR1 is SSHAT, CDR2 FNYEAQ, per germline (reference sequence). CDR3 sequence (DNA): TGTGCTAGCAGCTTGCTGACAGGGGCCGGGGAGCTGTTTTTT. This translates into CASSLLTGAGELFF.

In DNA, the CDR3 is TGCGCCAGCAGCTCCTTACAGGGGACTAATGAAAAACTGTTTTTT. As protein: CASSSLQGTNEKLFF. V gene TRBV5-1 combines with J gene TRBJ1-4; TRBD1 matches 7 bases. J gave up 2 bases and V 3 bases, and 4 bases lay outside the gene matches. The CDR3 runs 15 residues. CDR1 and CDR2 (germline): SGHRS, YFSETQ.

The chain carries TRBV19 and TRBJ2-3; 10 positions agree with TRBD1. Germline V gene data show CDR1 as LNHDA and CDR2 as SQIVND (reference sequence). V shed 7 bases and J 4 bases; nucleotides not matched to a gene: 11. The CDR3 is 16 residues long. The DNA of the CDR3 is TGTGCCAGTAACTCCCAACCGGGACAGGGGCCAGATACGCAGTATTTT. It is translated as CASNSQPGQGPDTQYF.

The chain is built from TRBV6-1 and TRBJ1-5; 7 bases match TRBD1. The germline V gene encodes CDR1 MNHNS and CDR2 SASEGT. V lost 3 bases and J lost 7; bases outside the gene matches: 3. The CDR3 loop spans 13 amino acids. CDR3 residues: CASSETGIQPQHF. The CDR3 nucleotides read TGTGCCAGCAGTGAGACAGGGATCCAGCCCCAGCATTTT.

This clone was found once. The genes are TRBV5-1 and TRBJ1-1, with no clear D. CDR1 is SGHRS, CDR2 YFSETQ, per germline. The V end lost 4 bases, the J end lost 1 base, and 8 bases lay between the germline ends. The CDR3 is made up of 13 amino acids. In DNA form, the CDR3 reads TGCGCCAGCAGCCTTACGGGGAACACTGAAGCTTTCTTT. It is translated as CASSLTGNTEAFF.

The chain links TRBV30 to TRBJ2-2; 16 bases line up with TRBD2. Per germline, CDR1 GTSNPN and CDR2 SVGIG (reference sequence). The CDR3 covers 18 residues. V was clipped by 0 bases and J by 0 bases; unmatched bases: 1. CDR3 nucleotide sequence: TGTGCCTGGAGTGTGGGACTAGCGGGGGGGCCGAACACCGGGGAGCTGTTTTTT. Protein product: CAWSVGLAGGPNTGELFF. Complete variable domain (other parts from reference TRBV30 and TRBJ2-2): SQTIHQWPATLVQPVGSPLSLECTVEGTSNPNLYWYRQAAGRGLQLLFYSVGIGQISSEVPQNLSASRPQDRQFILSSKKLLLSDSGFYLCAWSVGLAGGPNTGELFFGEGSRLTVL.

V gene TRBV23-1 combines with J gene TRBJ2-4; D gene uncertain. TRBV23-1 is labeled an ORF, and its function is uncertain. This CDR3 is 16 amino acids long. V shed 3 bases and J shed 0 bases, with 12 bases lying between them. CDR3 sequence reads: CASSQFSRLAKNIQYF. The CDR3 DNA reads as TGCGCCAGCAGTCAGTTTAGTCGACTAGCCAAAAACATTCAGTACTTC.

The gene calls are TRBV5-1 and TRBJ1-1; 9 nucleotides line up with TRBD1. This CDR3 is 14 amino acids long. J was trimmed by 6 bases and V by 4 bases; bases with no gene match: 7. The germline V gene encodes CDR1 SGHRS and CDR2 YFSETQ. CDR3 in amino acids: CASSVGQGGAEAFF. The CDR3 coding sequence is TGCGCCAGCAGCGTGGGACAGGGAGGAGCTGAAGCTTTCTTT. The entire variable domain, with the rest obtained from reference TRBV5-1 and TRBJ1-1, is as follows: KAGVTQTPRYLIKTRGQQVTLSCSPISGHRSVSWYQQTPGQGLQFLFEYFSETQRNKGNFPGRFSGRQFSNSRSEMNVSTLELGDSALYLCASSVGQGGAEAFFGQGTRLTVV.

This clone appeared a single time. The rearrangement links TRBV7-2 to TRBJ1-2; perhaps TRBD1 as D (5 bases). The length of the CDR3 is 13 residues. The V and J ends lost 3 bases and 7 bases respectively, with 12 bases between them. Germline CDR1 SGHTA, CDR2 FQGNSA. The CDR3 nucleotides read TGTGCCAGCAGCTTTACCCAGGGTAGTGGCTACACCTTC. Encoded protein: CASSFTQGSGYTF.

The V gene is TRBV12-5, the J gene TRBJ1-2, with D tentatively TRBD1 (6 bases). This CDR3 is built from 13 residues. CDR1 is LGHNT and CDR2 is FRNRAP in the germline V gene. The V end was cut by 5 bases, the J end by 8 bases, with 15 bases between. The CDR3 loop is CASGLGGGTGYTF. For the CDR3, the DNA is TGTGCTAGTGGTCTTGGGGGGGGCACAGGCTACACCTTC.